This TCR beta chain was found in a study of human T cells and chemical hapten exposure. Study overall: From small differences in pooled library volume came most of the variation in per-sample TCR yields.

The CDR3 is 18 amino acids. Trimming removed 4 bases at V and 0 bases at J, with 19 bases between. Per the germline V gene, CDR1 is MNHNY and CDR2 is SVGAGI (reference sequence). Details on this clonotype: What it binds is unknown.

Total RNA was extracted from unfractionated whole blood. Single cDNA molecules in the library carried unique molecular identifiers attached during preparation. Under the authors' procedure: Per-sample TCR counts ranged from roughly 23,224 to 750,000, median roughly 98,000. One entry per CDR3 protein, called by TCRdb with MiXCR from the reads. For this entry, the V and J calls and clone size follow TCRdb and not the study's own pipeline. The table records about 120,000 distinct CDR3 sequences, 8.5% of them present only once. Study results and caveats: There was no change with DPC sensitization in TCRs above 1 in 1000 frequency.

V gene TRBV6-6 combines with J gene TRBJ2-1, with D possibly matching TRBD1 (5 bases). The source material was whole blood. The receptor was isolated from a human donor in good health. Some clones in this sample may be carry-over from other donors' samples. In nucleotides, the CDR3 is TGTGCCAGCAGTTCCTGGACACATTCTGGGGCCTCCTACAATGAGCAGTTCTTC. Translated, it gives CASSSWTHSGASYNEQFF.